The source of this T cell receptor beta chain is a study of T cell changes during pregnancy in multiple sclerosis. V was clipped by 4 bases and J by 4 bases, with 13 bases between them. Per germline, CDR1 WSHSY and CDR2 SAAADI. CDR3 length: 14 amino acids. The table came from immunoSEQ multiplex PCR; TCRdb's copy has only in-frame clones and leaves some out. Of some 39,000 clones detected, 92% appear once; the ten largest clones hold 1.2%. The chain has TRBV10-2 and TRBJ1-2; D is possibly TRBD1 (5 bases). This TCR derives from a female donor with multiple sclerosis, enrolled in a pregnancy study. The sample taken for sequencing was PBMCs (not recorded whether the cells were cultured). Written as DNA, the CDR3 is TGCGCCAGCAGTGTAGGGGCAGGGTTCTATGGCTACACCTTC. Translation gives CASSVGAGFYGYTF.